The rows below give T cell receptor beta chains drawn from one sample of a study of T cell repertoires in cytomegalovirus infection. MiXCR, run by TCRdb on the reads, gives a single entry per CDR3 protein. The sample holds about 330,000 distinct CDR3 sequences, nearly 35% seen once. Which antigens these TCRs recognize remains unknown. Sample: cultured PBMCs, taken from culture after CMV antigen stimulation. The receptors were gathered from a human donor in good health (CMV status not recorded). Some clones in this sample may be carry-over from other donors' samples. Both conserved end residues are part of each CDR3. Each record gives: D gene, clone size, J gene, V gene, CDR3 DNA, CDR3 protein. A D gene is named only where the DNA matches it firmly. A row's size may be missing; if present it is once, few, many or a size class.

>-|few|TRBJ1-5|TRBV19
TGTGCCACCCAGCCTGGGGGTCAGGGGCCCCAGCATTTT
CATQPGGQGPQHF
>TRBD2|-|TRBJ2-1|TRBV19
TGTGCCAGTAGTTCTCCCAGACTAGCGGGAGGGTTTCTTCTAAGACAGTTCTTC
CASSSPRLAGGFLLRQFF
>-|few|TRBJ1-2|TRBV7-2
TGTGCCAGCAGCTTAGGAGGGGGGGGACCCAATGGCTACACCTTC
CASSLGGGGPNGYTF
>-|few|TRBJ2-2|TRBV6-6
TGTGCCAGCAGTTACGGGTGGGAGCCAACCGGGGAGCTGTTTTTT
CASSYGWEPTGELFF
>-|few|TRBJ1-3|TRBV7-2
TGTGCCAGCAGCTTAGCGCGACGGGGCTCTGGAAACACCATATATTTT
CASSLARRGSGNTIYF
>-|few|TRBJ2-1|TRBV5-4
TGTGCCAGCAGCTTGCTGGGGTTTACCGTGAATGAGCAGTTCTTC
CASSLLGFTVNEQFF
>-|few|TRBJ1-3|TRBV6-1
TGTGCCAGCAGCCCCAGGGCCCAAGCTCTCGCTGGAAACACCATATATTTT
CASSPRAQALAGNTIYF
>-|-|TRBJ2-2|TRBV7-2
TGTGCCAGCAGCTTAGTTGGGACTTCAGGCGGGGAGCCGTTTTTT
CASSLVGTSGGEPFF
>-|few|TRBJ2-3|TRBV20-1
TGCAGTGCTCGGAACCCTAGCGCTAGCACAGATACGCAGTATTTT
CSARNPSASTDTQYF
>-|-|TRBJ1-5|TRBV12-3/TRBV12-4
TGTGCCAGCAGTTCCGTGGATTCTCTTCAGCCCCAGCATTTT
CASSSVDSLQPQHF
>-|few|TRBJ2-1|TRBV20-1
TGCAGTGCTAGTACGGTGAGCTCCTACAATGAGCAGTTCTTC
CSASTVSSYNEQFF
>TRBD2|-|TRBJ2-1|TRBV27
TGTGCCAGCAGGGGAGGGGCAGGGATCGATGAGCAGTTCTTC
CASRGGAGIDEQFF
>-|-|TRBJ2-3|TRBV12-3/TRBV12-4
TGTGCCAGCAGCCGTCGACACGCCGAGCGCACAGATACGCAGTATTTT
CASSRRHAERTDTQYF
>TRBD1|once|TRBJ1-1|TRBV5-1
TGCGCCAGCAGCTGGACAGGGGACACTGAAGCTTTCTTT
CASSWTGDTEAFF
>TRBD2|few|TRBJ2-2|TRBV14
TGTGCCAGCAGCCAGATCGCTCTAGCGGACACCGGGGAGCTGTTTTTT
CASSQIALADTGELFF
>-|-|TRBJ2-3|TRBV7-2
TGTGCCAGCAGCCCTCTCATTGGAGATACGCAGTATTTT
CASSPLIGDTQYF
>-|-|TRBJ1-2|TRBV4-3
TGCGCCAGCAGCCAAGATTTTGGGGGGCTTCAAGGCTACACCTTC
CASSQDFGGLQGYTF
>-|many|TRBJ2-5|TRBV28
TGTGCCAGCAGCCCTATTGGTGGACTGCAACAAGAGACCCAGTACTTC
CASSPIGGLQQETQYF
>-|-|TRBJ2-2|TRBV7-4
TGTGCCAGCAGCTTCTTCCATGGGTCTAGGTCGGGCACCGGGGAGCTGTTTTTT
CASSFFHGSRSGTGELFF
>TRBD1|-|TRBJ2-1|TRBV29-1
TGCAGCGTCGACAGGGGGCGTGATGAGCAGTTCTTC
CSVDRGRDEQFF
>-|-|TRBJ1-2|TRBV19
TGTGCCAGTAGTATAGATCGCTGGGGTTACTATGGCTACACCTTC
CASSIDRWGYYGYTF
>TRBD2|-|TRBJ2-3|TRBV9
TGTGCCAGCGGAAAAGGACTAGCGTCAGATACGCAGTATTTT
CASGKGLASDTQYF
>-|once|TRBJ2-5|TRBV10-3
TGTGCCACCTCCTCCCAAGAGACCCAGTACTTC
CATSSQETQYF
>TRBD1|many|TRBJ2-5|TRBV7-2
TGTGCCAGCAGCTGGTTGGGGACAGGGCCATCTAGAAGACAAGAGACCCAGTACTTC
CASSWLGTGPSRRQETQYF
>-|few|TRBJ2-2|TRBV6-2/TRBV6-3
TGTGCCAGCAGTGCGGAGGGCCTGAGCACCGGGGAGCTGTTTTTT
CASSAEGLSTGELFF
>-|many|TRBJ1-6|TRBV7-2
TGTGCCAGCAGCTTAACCAGGGATAATTCACCCCTCCACTTT
CASSLTRDNSPLHF
>TRBD1|-|TRBJ2-2|TRBV5-4
TGTGCCAGCAGCGAAGTGACAGGGGACACCGGGGAGCTGTTTTTT
CASSEVTGDTGELFF
>-|few|TRBJ1-1|TRBV7-9
TGTGCCAGCAGCTTACCGGGAAAGAACACTGAAGCTTTCTTT
CASSLPGKNTEAFF
>TRBD2|-|TRBJ2-7|TRBV20-1
TGCAGTGCACCCCCTGCGGGAGGGCCTGAAGAGCAGTACTTC
CSAPPAGGPEEQYF
>-|-|TRBJ2-2|TRBV7-9
TGTGCCAGCGGGGCGCTGGATCGGGACACCGGGGAGCTGTTTTTT
CASGALDRDTGELFF
>-|many|TRBJ2-5|TRBV20-1
TGCAGTGCTATCCGTCCAGGCGGGGAGACCCAGTACTTC
CSAIRPGGETQYF
>-|-|TRBJ2-1|TRBV19
TGTGCCAGTACTCCAAGCGGGACAGGCTGGGAGCAGTTCTTC
CASTPSGTGWEQFF
>-|few|TRBJ2-7|TRBV4-1
TGTGCCAGCAGCCAAGATCTATCAGGAGCCTACGAGCAGTACTTC
CASSQDLSGAYEQYF
>-|few|TRBJ2-5|TRBV12-3/TRBV12-4
TGTGCCAGCAGTTTTGTCTCAGGTAGAGAGACCCAGTACTTC
CASSFVSGRETQYF
>-|few|TRBJ2-2|TRBV24-1
TGTGCCACCAGTGAGGACACCGGGGAGCTGTTTTTT
CATSEDTGELFF
>-|many|TRBJ1-5|TRBV12-3/TRBV12-4
TGTGCCAGCAGCTTACAGGGAAATCAGCCCCAGCATTTT
CASSLQGNQPQHF
>-|few|TRBJ1-1|TRBV7-9
TGTGCCAGCAGCTTACATGTGACAGGTGAAGCTTTCTTT
CASSLHVTGEAFF
>TRBD1|few|TRBJ1-1|TRBV2
TGTGCCAGCAGTGACCCGGGACAGAGAAACACTGAAGCTTTCTTT
CASSDPGQRNTEAFF
>-|few|TRBJ1-1|TRBV12-3/TRBV12-4
TGTGCCAGCAGTCTCCTGCTTGGGCAGAACACTGAAGCTTTCTTT
CASSLLLGQNTEAFF
>TRBD1|many|TRBJ1-6|TRBV20-1
TGCAGTGCTAAAGGACAGGGGAAATCACCCCTCCACTTT
CSAKGQGKSPLHF
>-|-|TRBJ2-5|TRBV7-9
TGTGCCAGCAGCTTAGTCCAGTCATCCTTGGAGACCCAGTACTTC
CASSLVQSSLETQYF
>-|-|TRBJ2-1|TRBV7-6
TGTGCCAGCAGCTTCCTAGCACCTTACAATGAGCAGTTCTTC
CASSFLAPYNEQFF
>TRBD2|-|TRBJ2-3|TRBV6-2/TRBV6-3
TGTGCCAGCAGACGAAAGCAAGGGGACTATATCACAGATACGCAGTATTTT
CASRRKQGDYITDTQYF
>TRBD1|-|TRBJ1-4|TRBV5-4
TGTGCCAGCAGCGCGGCCGGGACAGGGCATGAAAAACTGTTTTTT
CASSAAGTGHEKLFF
>TRBD2|-|TRBJ2-4|TRBV27
TGTGCCACTTCGACTAGCGGGAGGCTAGCCAAAAACATTCAGTACTTC
CATSTSGRLAKNIQYF
>TRBD1|-|TRBJ1-2|TRBV7-2
TGTGCCAGCAGCTTGGAGGGGGCCTATGGCTACACCTTC
CASSLEGAYGYTF